This TCR beta chain was sequenced during a study of shared clonotypes between healthy human individuals. Study outcomes and limitations: Among the subsets, naive ones generally showed larger estimated richness than memory ones.

As concerns this clone: Its specificity is unknown.

Assay: immunoSEQ multiplex PCR; the TCRdb copy retains only in-frame clones and omits some. Of about 320,000 clones listed, 87% are singletons. Germline V gene sequence: CDR1 MGHRA, CDR2 YSYEKL. The CDR3 covers 15 residues. V lost 0 bases and J lost 5; bases outside the gene matches: 7. Combination of CD45RO+ cells with CCR7-negative CD45RA+ TemRA cells was used for CD8 memory. The chain has TRBV4-1 and TRBJ2-7; 7 positions match TRBD1. The clonotype originates from a man between 18 and 29 years old in good health. The specimen was memory CD8+ T cells sorted from blood. Subset described: CD45RO+ cells pooled with CCR7-negative TemRA cells. Here the CDR3 reads CASSQEGQPGHEQYF. The DNA of the CDR3 is TGCGCCAGCAGCCAAGAGGGACAGCCGGGCCACGAGCAGTACTTC.